A selection of T cell receptor beta chains follows, all from one sample in a study of follicular helper T cells after annual influenza vaccination. Sequencing used immunoSEQ multiplex PCR; TCRdb keeps in-frame clones, though not all of them. Altogether several thousand clones are present, approximately 80% being singletons, with the ten largest covering more than 3%. Specimen: CXCR5+ CD38- circulating T follicular helper cells from blood, collected on the day of influenza vaccination. The receptors here all came from an adult who received the influenza vaccine. CDR3s include the opening cysteine and the closing phenylalanine or tryptophan. A D gene is named only where the DNA matches it firmly.

j_call d_call v_call cdr3_aa
TRBJ1-2 TRBD1 TRBV14 CASSRGQLYGYTF
TRBJ2-1 . TRBV6-5 CASMAAGRFNEQFF
TRBJ1-5 . TRBV30 CAWSEDSNQPQHF
TRBJ2-2 . TRBV6-4 CASSAEGTGELFF
TRBJ1-3 . TRBV27 CASSPGQSAGNTIYF
TRBJ1-1 TRBD1 TRBV7-2 CASSLGGTGAMNTEAFF
TRBJ1-2 TRBD1 TRBV7-9 CASSNRGQEWNGYTF
TRBJ2-1 . TRBV7-3 CASSLGTSNEQFF
TRBJ1-1 . TRBV5-1 CATSTGEVLSEAFF
TRBJ1-6 TRBD1 TRBV18 CASSPATGNSPLHF
TRBJ1-3 . TRBV29-1 CSVERGDSGNTIYF
TRBJ2-5 TRBD2 TRBV7-2 CASSLNPPGRGETQYF
TRBJ2-2 . TRBV7-8 CASSSGGANTGELFF
TRBJ2-2 TRBD2 TRBV7-6 CASSKGGRAGTGELFF
TRBJ1-2 TRBD1 TRBV7-9 CASSPRDRAYGYTF
TRBJ1-4 . TRBV6-1 CASRKGGEKLFF
TRBJ1-1 TRBD1 TRBV9 CASSVGQDTEAFF
TRBJ2-7 TRBD1 TRBV5-4 CASSLDTGGDHEQYF
TRBJ1-1 TRBD1 TRBV5-4 CASSTPQGAGTEAFF
TRBJ1-3 . TRBV2 CASKDQTGNTIYF
TRBJ2-7 . TRBV5-1 CASSLDADSRQYF
TRBJ2-7 TRBD1 TRBV6-1 CASSERQGDEQYF
TRBJ1-2 TRBD1 TRBV7-9 CASSLRPGQSLANYGCTF
TRBJ1-4 . TRBV30 CAWGGTATNEKLFF
TRBJ2-7 . TRBV2 CASSGSGTPYEQYF
TRBJ1-2 . TRBV6-5 CASSYSDRNYGYTF
TRBJ2-5 . TRBV28 CASSPLRDVYQETQYF